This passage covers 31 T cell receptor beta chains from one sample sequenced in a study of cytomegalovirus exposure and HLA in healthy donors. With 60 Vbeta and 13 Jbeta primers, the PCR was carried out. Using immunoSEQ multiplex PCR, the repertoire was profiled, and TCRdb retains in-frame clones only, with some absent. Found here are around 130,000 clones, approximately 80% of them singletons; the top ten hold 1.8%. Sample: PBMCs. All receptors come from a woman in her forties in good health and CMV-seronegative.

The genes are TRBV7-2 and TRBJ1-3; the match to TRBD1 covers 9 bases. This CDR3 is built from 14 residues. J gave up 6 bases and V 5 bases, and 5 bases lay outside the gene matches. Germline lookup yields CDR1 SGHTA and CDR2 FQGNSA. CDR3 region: CASSRDRVPNTIYF. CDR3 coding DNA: TGTGCCAGCAGCCGGGACAGGGTCCCAAACACCATATATTTT. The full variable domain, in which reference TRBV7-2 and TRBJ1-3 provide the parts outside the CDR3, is GAGVSQSPSNKVTEKGKDVELRCDPISGHTALYWYRQSLGQGLEFLIYFQGNSAPDKSGLPSDRFSAERTGGSVSTLTIQRTQQEDSAVYLCASSRDRVPNTIYFGEGSWLTVV.

The DNA for the CDR3 is TGTGCCAGCTCACCAAACGGACCTTTGGGGGGCGAGCAGTACTTC. It translates to CASSPNGPLGGEQYF. This rearrangement joins TRBV18 to TRBJ2-7; the D gene is possibly TRBD2 (6 bases). CDR3 size: 15 residues. V shed 2 bases and J shed 6 bases, with 17 bases lying between them. Per the germline V gene, CDR1 is KGHSH and CDR2 is LQKENI. The full variable domain, rest sourced from reference TRBV18 and TRBJ2-7, is NAGVMQNPRHLVRRRGQEARLRCSPMKGHSHVYWYRQLPEEGLKFMVYLQKENIIDESGMPKERFSAEFPKEGPSILRIQQVVRGDSAAYFCASSPNGPLGGEQYFGPGTRLTVT.

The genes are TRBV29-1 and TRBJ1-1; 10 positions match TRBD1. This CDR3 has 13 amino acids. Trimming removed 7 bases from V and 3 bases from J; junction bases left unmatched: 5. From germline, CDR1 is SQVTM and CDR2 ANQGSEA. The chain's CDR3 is CSADRGPDTEAFF. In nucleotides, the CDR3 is TGCAGCGCTGACAGGGGGCCGGACACTGAAGCTTTCTTT.

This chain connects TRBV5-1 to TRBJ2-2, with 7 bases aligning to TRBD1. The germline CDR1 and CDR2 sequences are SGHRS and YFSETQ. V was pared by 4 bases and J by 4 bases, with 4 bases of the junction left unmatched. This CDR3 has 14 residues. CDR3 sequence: CASSRTGATGELFF. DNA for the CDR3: TGCGCCAGCAGCCGAACAGGGGCCACCGGGGAGCTGTTTTTT.

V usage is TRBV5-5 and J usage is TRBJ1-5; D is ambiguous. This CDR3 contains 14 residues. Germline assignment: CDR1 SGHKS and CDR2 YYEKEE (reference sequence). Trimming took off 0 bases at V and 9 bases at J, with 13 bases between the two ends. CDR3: CASSLGQFFGPQHF. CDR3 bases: TGTGCCAGCAGCTTGGGGCAGTTCTTTGGGCCCCAGCATTTT.

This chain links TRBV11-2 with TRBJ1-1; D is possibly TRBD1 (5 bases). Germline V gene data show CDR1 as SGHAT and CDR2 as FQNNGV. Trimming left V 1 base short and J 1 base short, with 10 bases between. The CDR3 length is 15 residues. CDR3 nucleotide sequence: TGTGCCAGCAGCTTAGTGAGGACACCGAACACTGAAGCTTTCTTT. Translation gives CASSLVRTPNTEAFF.

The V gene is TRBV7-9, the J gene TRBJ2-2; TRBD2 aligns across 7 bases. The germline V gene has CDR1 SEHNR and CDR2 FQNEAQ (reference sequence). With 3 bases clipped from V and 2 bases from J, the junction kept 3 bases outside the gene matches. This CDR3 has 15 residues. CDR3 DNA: TGTGCCAGCAGCTTGGGACTACCAAACACCGGGGAGCTGTTTTTT. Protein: CASSLGLPNTGELFF.

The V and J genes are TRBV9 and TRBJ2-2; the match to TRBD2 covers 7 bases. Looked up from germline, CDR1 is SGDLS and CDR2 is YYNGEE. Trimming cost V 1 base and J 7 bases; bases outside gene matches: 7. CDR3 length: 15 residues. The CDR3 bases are TGTGCCAGCAGCGTATCTAGCGGAACCAGCGGGGAGCTGTTTTTT. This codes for CASSVSSGTSGELFF.

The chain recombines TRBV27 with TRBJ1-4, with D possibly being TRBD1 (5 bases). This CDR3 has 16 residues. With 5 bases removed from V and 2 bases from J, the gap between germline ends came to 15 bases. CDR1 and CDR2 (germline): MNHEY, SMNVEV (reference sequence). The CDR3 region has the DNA TGTGCCAGCAGTCCCCGGAGGGCAGGGACTAATGAAAAACTGTTTTTT. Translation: CASSPRRAGTNEKLFF. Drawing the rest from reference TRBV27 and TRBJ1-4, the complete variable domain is EAQVTQNPRYLITVTGKKLTVTCSQNMNHEYMSWYRQDPGLGLRQIYYSMNVEVTDKGDVPEGYKVSRKEKRNFPLILESPSPNQTSLYFCASSPRRAGTNEKLFFGSGTQLSVL.

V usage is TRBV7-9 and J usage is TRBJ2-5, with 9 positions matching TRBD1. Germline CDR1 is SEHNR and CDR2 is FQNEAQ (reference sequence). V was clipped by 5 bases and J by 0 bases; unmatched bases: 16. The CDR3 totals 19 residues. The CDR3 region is CASSQIPGQGGGYQETQYF. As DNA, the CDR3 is TGTGCCAGCAGCCAAATACCGGGACAGGGAGGGGGGTACCAAGAGACCCAGTACTTC.

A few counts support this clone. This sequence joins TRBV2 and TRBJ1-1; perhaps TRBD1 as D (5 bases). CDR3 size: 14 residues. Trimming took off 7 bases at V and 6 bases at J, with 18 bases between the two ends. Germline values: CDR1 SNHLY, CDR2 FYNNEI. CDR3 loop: CASKTSGLMAEAFF. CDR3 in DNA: TGTGCCAGCAAGACCTCGGGACTAATGGCTGAAGCTTTCTTT.

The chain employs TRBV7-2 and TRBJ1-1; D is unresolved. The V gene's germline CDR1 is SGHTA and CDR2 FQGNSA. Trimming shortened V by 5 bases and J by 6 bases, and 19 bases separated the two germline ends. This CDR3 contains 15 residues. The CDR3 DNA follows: TGTGCCAGCAGCCCCGGACGGGGAAGCGGGGCTGAAGCTTTCTTT. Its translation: CASSPGRGSGAEAFF.

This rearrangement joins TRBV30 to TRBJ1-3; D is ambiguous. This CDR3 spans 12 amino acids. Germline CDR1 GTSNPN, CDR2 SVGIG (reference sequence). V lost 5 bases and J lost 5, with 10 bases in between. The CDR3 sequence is CAWAHGRNTIYF. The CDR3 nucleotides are TGTGCCTGGGCCCACGGGAGAAACACCATATATTTT.

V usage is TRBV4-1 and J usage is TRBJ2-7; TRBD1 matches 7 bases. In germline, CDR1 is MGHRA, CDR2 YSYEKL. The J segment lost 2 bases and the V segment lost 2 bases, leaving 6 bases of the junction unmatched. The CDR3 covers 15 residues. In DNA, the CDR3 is TGCGCCAGCAGCCAACCCGGGACAGAGACCTACGAGCAGTACTTC. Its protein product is CASSQPGTETYEQYF.

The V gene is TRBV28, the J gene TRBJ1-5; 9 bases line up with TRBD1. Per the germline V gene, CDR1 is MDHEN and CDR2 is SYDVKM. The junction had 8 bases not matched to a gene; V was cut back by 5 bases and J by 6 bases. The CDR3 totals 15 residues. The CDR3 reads CASSTIGQGSQPQHF. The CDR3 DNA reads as TGTGCCAGCAGTACCATCGGACAGGGGTCTCAGCCCCAGCATTTT.

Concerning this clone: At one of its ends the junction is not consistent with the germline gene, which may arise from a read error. The CDR3 DNA reads TGTGCCAGCATCCCCCCCCGAGCGGGAGGGAGCTTC. Translation gives CASIPPRAGGSF. V gene TRBV9 combines with J gene TRBJ2-4; TRBD2 agrees at 10 bases. CDR3 length: 12 amino acids. CDR1 is SGDLS and CDR2 is YYNGEE in the germline V gene.

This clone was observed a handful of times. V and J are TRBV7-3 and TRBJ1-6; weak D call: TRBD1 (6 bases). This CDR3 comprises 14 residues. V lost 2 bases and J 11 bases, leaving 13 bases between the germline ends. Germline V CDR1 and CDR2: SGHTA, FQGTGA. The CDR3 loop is CASSLQQGGTPLHF. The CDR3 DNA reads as TGTGCCAGCAGCTTACAACAGGGAGGGACACCCCTCCACTTT. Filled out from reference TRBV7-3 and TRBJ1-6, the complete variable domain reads GAGVSQTPSNKVTEKGKYVELRCDPISGHTALYWYRQSLGQGPEFLIYFQGTGAADDSGLPNDRFFAVRPEGSVSTLKIQRTERGDSAVYLCASSLQQGGTPLHFGNGTRLTVT.

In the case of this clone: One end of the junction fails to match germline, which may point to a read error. CDR3 coding DNA: TGTTCCAGCAGCCATCGGGCCAACGTCCTGACTTTC. Its translation: CSSSHRANVLTF. The rearrangement joins TRBV7-9 to TRBJ2-6; D is ambiguous. Looked up from germline, CDR1 is SEHNR and CDR2 is FQNEAQ (reference sequence). The CDR3 sequence is 12 residues long.

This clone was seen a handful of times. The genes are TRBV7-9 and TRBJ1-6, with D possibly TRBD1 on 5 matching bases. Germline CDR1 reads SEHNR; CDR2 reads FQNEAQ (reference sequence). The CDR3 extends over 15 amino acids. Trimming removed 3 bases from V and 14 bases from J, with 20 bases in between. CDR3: CASSFGRGTDSALHF. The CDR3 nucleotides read TGTGCCAGCAGCTTTGGGCGCGGGACTGACTCAGCCCTCCACTTT.

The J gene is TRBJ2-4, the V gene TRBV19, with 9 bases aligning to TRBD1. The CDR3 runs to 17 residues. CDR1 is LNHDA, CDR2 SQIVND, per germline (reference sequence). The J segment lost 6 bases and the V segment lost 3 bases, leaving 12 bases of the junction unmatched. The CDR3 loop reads CASSMTGTGRGTNIQYF. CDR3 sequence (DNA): TGTGCCAGTAGTATGACCGGGACAGGGCGCGGGACAAACATTCAGTACTTC.

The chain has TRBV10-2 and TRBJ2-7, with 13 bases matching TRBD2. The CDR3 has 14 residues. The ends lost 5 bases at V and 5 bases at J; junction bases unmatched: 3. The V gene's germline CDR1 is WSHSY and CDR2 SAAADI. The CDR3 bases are TGCGCCAGCAGTAGGACTAGCGGGAGAAACGAGCAGTACTTC. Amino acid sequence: CASSRTSGRNEQYF.

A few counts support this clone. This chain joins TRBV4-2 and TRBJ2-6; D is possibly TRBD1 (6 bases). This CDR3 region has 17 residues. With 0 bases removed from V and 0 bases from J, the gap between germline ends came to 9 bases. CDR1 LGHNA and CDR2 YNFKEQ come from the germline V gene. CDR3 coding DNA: TGTGCCAGCAGCCAAGAGGGACACAACTCTGGGGCCAACGTCCTGACTTTC. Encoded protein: CASSQEGHNSGANVLTF.

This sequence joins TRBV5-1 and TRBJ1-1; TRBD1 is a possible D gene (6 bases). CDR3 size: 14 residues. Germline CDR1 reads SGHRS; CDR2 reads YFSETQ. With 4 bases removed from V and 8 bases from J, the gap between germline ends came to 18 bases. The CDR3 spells CASSPPLSTGEAFF. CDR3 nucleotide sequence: TGCGCCAGCAGCCCACCTCTCTCGACAGGAGAAGCTTTCTTT.

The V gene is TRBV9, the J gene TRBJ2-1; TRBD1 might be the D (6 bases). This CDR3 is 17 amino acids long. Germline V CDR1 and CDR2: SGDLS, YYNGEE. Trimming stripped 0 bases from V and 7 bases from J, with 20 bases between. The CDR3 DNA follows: TGTGCCAGCAGCGTAGCAGGGGCCCTACTGCTCCAAAATGAGCAGTTCTTC. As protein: CASSVAGALLLQNEQFF.

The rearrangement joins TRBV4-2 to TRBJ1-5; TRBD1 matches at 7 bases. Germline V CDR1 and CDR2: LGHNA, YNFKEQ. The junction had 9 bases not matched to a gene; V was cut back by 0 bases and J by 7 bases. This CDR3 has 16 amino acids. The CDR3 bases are TGTGCCAGCAGCCAAGAAAAGGGGGCAGGTGGACAGCCCCAGCATTTT. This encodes CASSQEKGAGGQPQHF.

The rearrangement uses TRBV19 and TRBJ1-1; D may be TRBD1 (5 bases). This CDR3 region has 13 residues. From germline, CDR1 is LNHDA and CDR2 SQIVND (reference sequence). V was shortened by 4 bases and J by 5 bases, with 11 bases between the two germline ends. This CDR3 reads CASSTTGGTEAFF. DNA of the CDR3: TGTGCCAGTAGTACCACCGGGGGGACTGAAGCTTTCTTT.

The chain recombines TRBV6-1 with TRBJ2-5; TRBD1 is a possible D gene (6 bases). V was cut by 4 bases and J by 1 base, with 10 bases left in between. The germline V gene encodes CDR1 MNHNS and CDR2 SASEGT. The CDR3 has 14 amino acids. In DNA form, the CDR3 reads TGTGCCAGCAGTGGATACAGGGCCCAAGAGACCCAGTACTTC. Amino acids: CASSGYRAQETQYF.

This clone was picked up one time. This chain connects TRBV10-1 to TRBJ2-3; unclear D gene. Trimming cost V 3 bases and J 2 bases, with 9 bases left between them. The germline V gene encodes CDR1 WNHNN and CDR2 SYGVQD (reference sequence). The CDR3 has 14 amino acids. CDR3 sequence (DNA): TGCGCCAGCAGTGAAGTAGCTTTCACAGATACGCAGTATTTT. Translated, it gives CASSEVAFTDTQYF.

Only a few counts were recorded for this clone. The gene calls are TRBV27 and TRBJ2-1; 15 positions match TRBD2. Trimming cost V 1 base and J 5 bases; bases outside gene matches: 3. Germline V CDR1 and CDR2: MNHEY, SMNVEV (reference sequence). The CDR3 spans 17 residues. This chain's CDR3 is CASSLWTSGGVNNEQFF. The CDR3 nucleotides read TGTGCCAGCAGTTTATGGACTAGCGGGGGGGTAAACAATGAGCAGTTCTTC.

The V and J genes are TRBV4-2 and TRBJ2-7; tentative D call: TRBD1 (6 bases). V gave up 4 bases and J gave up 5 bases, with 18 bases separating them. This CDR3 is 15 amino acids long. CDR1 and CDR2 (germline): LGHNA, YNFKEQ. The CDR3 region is CASSPTTRGDNEQYF. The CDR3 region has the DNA TGTGCCAGCAGCCCTACCACCAGGGGAGACAACGAGCAGTACTTC.

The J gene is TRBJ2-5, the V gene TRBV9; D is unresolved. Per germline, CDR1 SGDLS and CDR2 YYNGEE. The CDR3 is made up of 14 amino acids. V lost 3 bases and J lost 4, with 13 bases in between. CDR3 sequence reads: CASSAQPSGETQYF. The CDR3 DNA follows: TGTGCCAGCAGCGCACAACCCTCGGGAGAGACCCAGTACTTC.